This is a list of T cell receptor beta chains from one sample in a study of T-cell reconstitution after alpha-beta-depleted transplantation in children. TCRdb reanalysed the PCR reads using MiXCR and keeps one entry per CDR3 protein. Of 610,000 or so distinct CDR3 sequences in the sample, 20% to 30% were seen once. The specimen was PBMCs, collected before TCRalphabeta/CD19-depleted stem cell transplant. These receptor sequences come from a boy in the first two years of life with Wiskott-Aldrich syndrome, due to receive a stem cell transplant. CDR3s include the opening cysteine and the closing phenylalanine or tryptophan. The D gene is left open where the match is weak. Size is stated for part of the rows, as once, few or many counts, or as a class when the clone is expanded.

v_call	clone_size	d_call	j_call	cdr3_nt	cdr3_aa
TRBV3-1	few	TRBD1	TRBJ1-6	TGTGCCAGCAGCCAAAACACCGGGACAGGGGATTCACCCCTCCACTTT	CASSQNTGTGDSPLHF
TRBV5-1	few	-	TRBJ2-7	TGCGCCAGCAGCTTGGAACTCAGGGTCTCCTACGAGCAGTACTTC	CASSLELRVSYEQYF
TRBV5-1	few	TRBD1	TRBJ1-5	TGCGCCAGCAGCCCAAGGACAGGGGGCCAGCCCCAGCATTTT	CASSPRTGGQPQHF
TRBV5-1	-	TRBD1	TRBJ2-7	TGCGCCAGCAGCCGGACAGGGGTTCTGTACGAGCAGTACTTC	CASSRTGVLYEQYF
TRBV18	-	-	TRBJ2-4	TGTGCCAGCTCACCCAAATCCTTGGCAGAAGCCAAAAACATTCAGTACTTC	CASSPKSLAEAKNIQYF
TRBV20-1	few	-	TRBJ2-2	TGCAGTGCTAGAGACCTTTTGCGGGCTAGGGGCGGGGAGCTGTTTTTT	CSARDLLRARGGELFF
TRBV12-3/TRBV12-4	few	-	TRBJ2-4	TGTGCCAGCAGTTCCATAGGGGAATTAGCCAAAAACATTCAGTACTTC	CASSSIGELAKNIQYF
TRBV20-1	few	-	TRBJ1-1	TGCAGTGCCCTAGACACTGAAGCTTTCTTT	CSALDTEAFF
TRBV12-3/TRBV12-4	-	-	TRBJ2-1	TGTGCCAGCAGTTTCGCAGGGACCTACAATGAGCAGTTCTTC	CASSFAGTYNEQFF
TRBV27	-	-	TRBJ2-7	TGTGCCAGTAGGGACCGCTCCTACGAGCAGTACTTC	CASRDRSYEQYF
TRBV5-1	-	TRBD2	TRBJ2-7	TGCGCCAGCAGCCGGACTAGCGGGAGCGAGGGCTACGAGCAGTACTTC	CASSRTSGSEGYEQYF
TRBV7-8	once	-	TRBJ2-6	TGTGCCAGCAGTACTAGACAAAAGACTGGCTTCTCTGGGGCCAACGTCCTGACTTTC	CASSTRQKTGFSGANVLTF
TRBV20-1	few	TRBD1	TRBJ2-2	TGCAGTGCTAGACAGGGGGCTAGCGGGGAGCTGTTTTTT	CSARQGASGELFF
TRBV21-1	-	-	TRBJ2-2	TGTGCCAGCAGCAAACCTCGTCAGGCGGGAGTGGCCGGGGAGCTGTTTTTT	CASSKPRQAGVAGELFF
TRBV15	-	TRBD2	TRBJ2-1	TGTGCCACCAGCAGCAGGACTAGCGGGAGATGCAATGAGCAGTTCTTC	CATSSRTSGRCNEQFF
TRBV5-1	-	TRBD1	TRBJ1-2	TGCGCCAGCAGCTTGTCAAGGGGGCGCCGTAATTACTATGGCTACACCTTC	CASSLSRGRRNYYGYTF